What follows are 26 T cell receptor beta chains derived from one specimen sequenced in a study of breast tumors, draining lymph nodes, adjacent tissues. Axillary draining lymph nodes of breast cancer patients supplied the node samples. TCRdb fed the multiplex PCR reads into MiXCR, producing one record per CDR3 protein. This table has some 150,000 distinct CDR3 sequences, approximately 20% appearing once. Sequenced sample: axillary lymph node tissue. The receptors stem from a female donor with breast cancer. Some clones in this sample may be carry-over from other donors' samples.

In the case of this clonotype: A much larger clone is a single base away; this may be a read error. J is TRBJ2-3 and V is TRBV14, with D maybe TRBD2 (6 bases). CDR3 length: 15 residues. Germline V gene data show CDR1 as SGHDN and CDR2 as FVKESK. V was pared by 1 base and J by 7 bases, with 15 bases between. The CDR3 is CASSQVSSDTNTQYF. Here the CDR3 DNA reads TGTGCCAGCAGCCAAGTGTCTAGCGACACTAATACGCAGTATTTT.

As regards this clonotype: One junction end does not reproduce the germline sequence, and a read error may be involved. The chain employs TRBV11-1 and TRBJ2-5, with 7 nucleotides matching TRBD1. The CDR3 extends over 14 amino acids. Germline-derived CDR1 and CDR2 are SGHAT and FQDESV (reference sequence). CDR3 in amino acids: CVSSQRDSQETQYF. DNA for the CDR3: TGTGTCAGCAGCCAGAGGGACAGCCAAGAGACCCAGTACTTC.

There are many counts of this clonotype. The chain carries TRBV10-3 and TRBJ2-7; a possible D gene is TRBD1 (6 bases). Trimming removed 4 bases at V and 2 bases at J, with 9 bases between. This CDR3 comprises 13 residues. Per germline, CDR1 ENHRY and CDR2 SYGVKD. The CDR3 loop reads CAISGRDTYEQYF. CDR3 nucleotides: TGTGCCATCAGTGGTCGGGACACCTACGAGCAGTACTTC.

In this sample, this clonotype turned up many times. The V and J genes are TRBV7-9 and TRBJ2-1; 9 positions match TRBD2. Per germline, CDR1 SEHNR and CDR2 FQNEAQ (reference sequence). The CDR3 contains 15 residues. After removal of 3 bases from V and 5 bases from J, the junction contained 5 bases not matched to a gene. The CDR3 reads CASSLRRLADNEQFF. The DNA for the CDR3 is TGTGCCAGCAGCTTGCGCCGACTAGCGGACAATGAGCAGTTCTTC.

The CDR3 DNA follows: TGTGCCAGCAGCCCGACGGCCTCCAGGGGGGGGACCCAGTACTTC. Translation: CASSPTASRGGTQYF. The chain carries TRBV7-6 and TRBJ2-5; the D call may be TRBD1 or TRBD2 (7 bases each). Germline CDR1 SGHVS, CDR2 FNYEAQ. V gave up 5 bases and J gave up 7 bases, with 20 bases separating them. This CDR3 has 15 residues.

The V and J genes are TRBV7-8 and TRBJ2-5, with D perhaps TRBD1 or TRBD2 (6 bases each). There are 17 residues in the CDR3. CDR1 is SGHVS and CDR2 is FQNEAQ in the germline V gene. V lost 6 bases and J 5 bases, leaving 25 bases between the germline ends. In nucleotides, the CDR3 is TGTGCCAGCAGTTTCCGGGGGCCCTCCGTCATGGGCGAGACCCAGTACTTC. Translated: CASSFRGPSVMGETQYF.

This clonotype was observed at least ten times. The chain is built from TRBV7-2 and TRBJ2-7; 8 bases are a match to TRBD1. V lost 5 bases, J lost 4 bases, and 10 bases stayed unmatched. The length of the CDR3 is 15 residues. Germline loops: CDR1 SGHTA, CDR2 FQGNSA. This chain's CDR3 is CASSPAPGGSYEQYF. The CDR3 DNA reads TGTGCCAGCAGCCCAGCGCCAGGGGGCTCTTACGAGCAGTACTTC.

Remarks on this clonotype: A much larger clone lies a single base off, so this may be a read error. V is TRBV11-2 and J is TRBJ2-1; 10 bases map to TRBD2. Germline CDR1 is SGHAT and CDR2 is FQNNGV. Trimming took 5 bases from V and 9 from J; bases not matched to a gene: 13. The CDR3 is 16 amino acids. This CDR3 reads CASSPGTSDPRGEQFF. The CDR3 nucleotides read TGTGCCAGCAGCCCAGGGACTAGCGATCCTAGGGGTGAGCAGTTCTTC.

The sample holds a few counts of this clonotype. The V call is TRBV4-1, the J call TRBJ2-6; maybe TRBD2 (5 bases). This CDR3 has 18 amino acids. The V end was cut by 1 base, the J end by 0 bases, with 13 bases between. Germline V gene data show CDR1 as MGHRA and CDR2 as YSYEKL. The chain's CDR3 is CASSQGPLGSSGANVLTF. The CDR3 DNA is TGCGCCAGCAGCCAAGGCCCACTAGGAAGCTCTGGGGCCAACGTCCTGACTTTC.

This clonotype showed up many times. The chain recombines TRBV7-8 with TRBJ2-5; D possibly corresponds to TRBD2 (6 bases). Trimming took 2 bases from V and 3 from J, leaving 10 bases between them. In germline, CDR1 is SGHVS, CDR2 FQNEAQ. This CDR3 has 14 amino acids. The CDR3 region is CASSLTGRKETQYF. In DNA, the CDR3 is TGTGCCAGCAGCTTAACCGGGAGAAAAGAGACCCAGTACTTC.

This clonotype has at least ten counts. This rearrangement joins TRBV20-1 to TRBJ2-7, with TRBD2 matching 8 bases. Germline V gives CDR1 DFQATT, CDR2 SNEGSKA (reference sequence). The CDR3 is made up of 14 amino acids. The J segment lost 3 bases and the V segment lost 4 bases, leaving 8 bases of the junction unmatched. CDR3 DNA: TGCAGTGCTACCCGGGAGGGGACAAACTACGAGCAGTACTTC. This codes for CSATREGTNYEQYF.

The chain has TRBV28 and TRBJ2-3; 7 bases agree with TRBD2. V shed 7 bases, J shed 3 bases, and the junction held 7 bases outside the gene matches. The CDR3 runs to 14 residues. Germline loops: CDR1 MDHEN, CDR2 SYDVKM. Here the CDR3 DNA reads TGTGCCAGCATCACTACCGGGGGGACAGATACGCAGTATTTT. Translating gives CASITTGGTDTQYF.

This clonotype has at least ten counts. The J gene is TRBJ2-3, the V gene TRBV7-8, with TRBD2 identical over 16 bases. Germline V gives CDR1 SGHVS, CDR2 FQNEAQ. The CDR3 length is 16 residues. V gave up 1 base and J gave up 6 bases; unmatched junction bases: 1. CDR3 nucleotide sequence: TGTGCCAGCAGCTTAGGGGGACTAGCGGGAGGGGATACGCAGTATTTT. Translated: CASSLGGLAGGDTQYF.

The sample holds many counts of this clonotype. V and J are TRBV19 and TRBJ2-7; maybe TRBD1 (6 bases). This CDR3 contains 12 residues. V was pared by 5 bases and J by 7 bases, with 12 bases between. Germline V gene lookup returns CDR1 LNHDA and CDR2 SQIVND (reference sequence). In DNA, the CDR3 is TGTGCCAGTAGTTGGAGGCAGGGGGAGCAGTACTTC. Translation: CASSWRQGEQYF.

This rearrangement joins TRBV29-1 to TRBJ2-4; D is possibly TRBD2 (6 bases). The CDR3 totals 15 residues. In germline, CDR1 is SQVTM, CDR2 ANQGSEA. The V and J ends lost 6 bases and 3 bases respectively, with 18 bases between them. CDR3 sequence: CSVPQREWDKNIQYF. In DNA, the CDR3 is TGCAGCGTCCCCCAACGGGAGTGGGACAAAAACATTCAGTACTTC.

There are many counts of this clonotype. CDR3 sequence (DNA): TGTGCCAGCAGTCGCACCCCGATCGGGGAGCTGTTTTTT. Protein: CASSRTPIGELFF. The chain recombines TRBV6-5 with TRBJ2-2, with unresolved D. The V end was cut by 5 bases, the J end by 7 bases, with 11 bases between. CDR3 length: 13 amino acids. The germline gives CDR1 MNHEY, CDR2 SVGAGI.

This clonotype was detected many times. V gene TRBV5-1 combines with J gene TRBJ2-7; maybe TRBD1 (7 bases). This CDR3 is built from 15 residues. Germline assignment: CDR1 SGHRS and CDR2 YFSETQ. Trimming cost V 0 bases and J 6 bases, with 16 bases left between them. The CDR3 coding sequence is TGCGCCAGCAGCTTGGTAGCAGGGGGAGGTGGCGAGCAGTACTTC. Translation gives CASSLVAGGGGEQYF. Filled out from reference TRBV5-1 and TRBJ2-7, the complete variable domain reads KAGVTQTPRYLIKTRGQQVTLSCSPISGHRSVSWYQQTPGQGLQFLFEYFSETQRNKGNFPGRFSGRQFSNSRSEMNVSTLELGDSALYLCASSLVAGGGGEQYFGPGTRLTVT.

Of note for this clonotype: A much larger clone lies one base from this, so it may be a read error. Here the CDR3 DNA reads TGTGCCAGCAGATTAGCGGGAGGTGGAGGGGAGCGGTTCTTC. Protein product: CASRLAGGGGERFF. V usage is TRBV12-3 or TRBV12-4 and J usage is TRBJ2-1; 10 positions match TRBD2. The CDR3 is made up of 14 amino acids.

The table lists this clonotype with many counts. The chain has TRBV9 and TRBJ2-2; 9 nucleotides match TRBD2. Germline V gene lookup returns CDR1 SGDLS and CDR2 YYNGEE. The junction had 1 base not matched to a gene; V was cut back by 5 bases and J by 2 bases. The CDR3 sequence is 14 residues long. The CDR3 DNA is TGTGCCAGCAGGGGACTAGCCAACACCGGGGAGCTGTTTTTT. Translating it yields CASRGLANTGELFF.

Remarks on this clonotype: This clone may be a read error of a much larger clone one base away. The CDR3: CASSQALAGSYERYF. The CDR3 region has the DNA TGTGCCAGCAGCCAAGCCCTAGCGGGATCCTACGAGCGGTACTTC. The genes are TRBV3-1 and TRBJ2-7; 9 nucleotides line up with TRBD2. Germline CDR1 reads LGHDT; CDR2 reads YNNKEL (reference sequence). CDR3 length: 15 residues.

The sample holds a few counts of this clonotype. The chain combines TRBV14 with TRBJ1-4; unclear D gene. Germline loops: CDR1 SGHDN, CDR2 FVKESK. The CDR3 length is 15 residues. V lost 1 base to trimming and J lost 5 bases, with 11 bases between them. In DNA form, the CDR3 reads TGTGCCAGCAGCCAAGTGGGCGGCGCAAATGAAAAACTGTTTTTT. Its protein is CASSQVGGANEKLFF.

Points on this clonotype: With a much larger clone just one base away, this may be a read error. This chain links TRBV7-2 with TRBJ2-3, with D perhaps TRBD2 (6 bases). Germline assignment: CDR1 SGHTA and CDR2 FQGNSA. CDR3 length equals 13 residues. This CDR3 is CASSSAIGTANDF. The CDR3 DNA is TGTGCCAGCAGCTCGGCTATTGGGACTGCAAACGACTTT. Supplemented by reference TRBV7-2 and TRBJ2-3, the full variable domain reads GAGVSQSPSNKVTEKGKDVELRCDPISGHTALYWYRQSLGQGLEFLIYFQGNSAPDKSGLPSDRFSAERTGGSVSTLTIQRTQQEDSAVYLCASSSAIGTANDFGPGTRLTVL.

This clonotype was detected ten times or more. At one of its ends the junction is not consistent with the germline gene, which may arise from a read error. The chain is built from TRBV7-7 and TRBJ2-1, with D perhaps matching TRBD2 (6 bases). This CDR3 region has 13 residues. Germline V gene lookup returns CDR1 SSHAT and CDR2 FNYEAQ (reference sequence). The CDR3 DNA is TGTGCTAGCAGCTTTGGGAGGTTTAATGAGCAGTTCTTC. It encodes CASSFGRFNEQFF.

This clonotype has at least ten counts. The chain has TRBV20-1 and TRBJ2-1; TRBD2 agrees at 11 bases. The CDR3 loop spans 13 amino acids. Germline trimming cut 2 bases from V and 6 bases from J; bases unmatched to any gene: 0. Germline-derived CDR1 and CDR2 are DFQATT and SNEGSKA (reference sequence). The CDR3 here is CSARLAGGNEQFF. The DNA for the CDR3 is TGCAGTGCTAGACTAGCGGGAGGCAATGAGCAGTTCTTC.

This clonotype was detected ten times or more. The rearrangement joins TRBV6-1 to TRBJ1-2, with a weak D call TRBD1 (6 bases). V was cut by 1 base and J by 4 bases, with 7 bases left in between. Germline values: CDR1 MNHNS, CDR2 SASEGT. This CDR3 comprises 13 residues. The CDR3 region has the DNA TGTGCCAGCAGTGAAGGGACAGCCTATGGCTACACCTTC. Amino acids: CASSEGTAYGYTF.

At least ten counts were recorded for this clonotype. J is TRBJ2-7 and V is TRBV6-5; tentative D call: TRBD2 (5 bases). The CDR3 contains 11 residues. With 8 bases removed from V and 5 bases from J, the gap between germline ends came to 10 bases. The V gene's germline CDR1 is MNHEY and CDR2 SVGAGI. DNA for the CDR3: TGTGCCAGCCGGGAAGGCCACGAGCAGTACTTC. Translated: CASREGHEQYF.